This T cell receptor beta chain was retrieved from a study of cytomegalovirus exposure and HLA in healthy donors. Study-wide results and limits: Cytomegalovirus-associated TCR beta chains were listed, numbering 150 to 200.

On this clone itself: The antigen remains undetermined.

PCR employed 60 Vbeta and 13 Jbeta primers. TCRdb keeps only in-frame clones here, not all; method: immunoSEQ multiplex PCR. The sample holds more than 200,000 clones, approximately 79% seen once. Germline V gene sequence: CDR1 LGHNA, CDR2 YNFKEQ. The V and J ends lost 1 base and 6 bases respectively, with 18 bases between them. This CDR3 is 16 amino acids long. The chain uses TRBV4-2 and TRBJ1-1, with D unresolved. Sequenced sample: PBMCs. This clonotype was obtained from a man aged 18-30 years in good health and CMV-seronegative. CDR3 DNA: TGTGCCAGCAGCCAAGGGGCTGAGAGCATGTACGCTGAAGCTTTCTTT. Encoded protein: CASSQGAESMYAEAFF.